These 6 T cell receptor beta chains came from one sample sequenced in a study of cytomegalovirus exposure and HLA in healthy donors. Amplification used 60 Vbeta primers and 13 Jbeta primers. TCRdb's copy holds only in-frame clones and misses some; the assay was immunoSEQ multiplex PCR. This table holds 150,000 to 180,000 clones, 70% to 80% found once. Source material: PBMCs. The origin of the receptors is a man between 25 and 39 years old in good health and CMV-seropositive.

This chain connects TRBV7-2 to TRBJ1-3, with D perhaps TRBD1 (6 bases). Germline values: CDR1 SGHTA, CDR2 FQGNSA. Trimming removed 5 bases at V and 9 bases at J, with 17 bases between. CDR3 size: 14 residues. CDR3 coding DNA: TGTGCCAGCAGCCGTAGTGGGGGCGAAGGCACCATATATTTT. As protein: CASSRSGGEGTIYF.

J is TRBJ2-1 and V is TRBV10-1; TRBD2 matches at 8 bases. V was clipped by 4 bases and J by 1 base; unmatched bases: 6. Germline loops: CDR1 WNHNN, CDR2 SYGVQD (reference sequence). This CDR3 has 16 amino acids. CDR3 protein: CASSGLTSGSYNEQFF. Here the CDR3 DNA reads TGCGCCAGCAGTGGGCTTACTAGCGGTTCCTACAATGAGCAGTTCTTC.

CDR3 sequence reads: CAWSVQGGATDTQYF. Written as DNA, the CDR3 is TGTGCCTGGAGTGTACAGGGGGGGGCCACAGATACGCAGTATTTT. The V and J genes are TRBV30 and TRBJ2-3; possible D gene TRBD1, 8 bases. The CDR3 consists of 15 residues. Germline V gene sequence: CDR1 GTSNPN, CDR2 SVGIG (reference sequence). Trimming removed 0 bases at V and 2 bases at J, with 12 bases between.

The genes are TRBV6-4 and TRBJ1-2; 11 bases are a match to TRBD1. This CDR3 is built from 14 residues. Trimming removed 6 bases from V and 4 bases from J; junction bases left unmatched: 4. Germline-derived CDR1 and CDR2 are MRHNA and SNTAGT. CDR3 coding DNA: TGTGCCAGCAGGAGGACAGGGGGCACCTATGGCTACACCTTC. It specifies CASRRTGGTYGYTF.

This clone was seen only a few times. The CDR3 loop reads CASRQGSYNEQFF. In nucleotides, the CDR3 is TGTGCCAGCAGACAGGGATCCTACAATGAGCAGTTCTTC. The V gene is TRBV6-1, the J gene TRBJ2-1; perhaps TRBD1 as D (6 bases). The CDR3 runs 13 residues. The germline V gene encodes CDR1 MNHNS and CDR2 SASEGT. The ends were cut back, 6 bases at V and 1 base at J, with 7 bases in the middle.

The CDR3 reads CASSFVTGELFF. The CDR3 nucleotides are TGCGCCAGCAGCTTCGTCACCGGGGAGCTGTTTTTT. V usage is TRBV4-1 and J usage is TRBJ2-2; D uncertain. Germline CDR1 and CDR2: MGHRA and YSYEKL. Trimming took off 5 bases at V and 4 bases at J, with 5 bases between the two ends. The CDR3 length is 12 residues.